This is a list of T cell receptor beta chains from one sample in a study of OX40 agonist ivuxolimab in advanced cancers. Profiling relied on immunoSEQ multiplex PCR, and the TCRdb table lists in-frame clones only, not all of them. The table includes roughly 56,000 clones, around 90% detected once. Sequenced here: CD4+ or CD8+ T cells sorted from blood, sampled in a trial of the OX40 agonist ivuxolimab. The receptors derive from an adult with an advanced solid tumor such as melanoma, head and neck, liver or kidney cancer. The conserved cysteine and the conserved F or W are not part of the CDR3 here.

V,J,CDR3
TRBV7-2,TRBJ1-1,ASSFPYGGTEAF
TRBV25-1,TRBJ2-5,ASSELTVEETQY
TRBV7-2,TRBJ2-5,ASSRRDRGPGETQY
TRBV7-3,TRBJ1-2,ASSYNYGYT
TRBV6-1,TRBJ1-4,ASSASSGGGAGEKLF
TRBV5-4,TRBJ2-5,ASSLAGEQTQY
TRBV6-5,TRBJ2-1,ASSRQGNEQF
TRBV19,TRBJ2-3,ASSPQRGGTDTQY
TRBV6-1,TRBJ1-3,ASSLGPLGTIY
TRBV19,TRBJ2-2,ASSIGAGDTGELF
TRBV5-1,TRBJ2-1,ASSPPISGGASEQF
TRBV7-2,TRBJ2-7,ASSLAGGHYSPSEQY
TRBV2,TRBJ2-7,ASSPNPGGVYEQY
TRBV28,TRBJ1-5,ASSYGFSRIGQPQH
TRBV5-1,TRBJ1-1,ASSLGPNRGTEAF
TRBV19,TRBJ1-1,ASSTDRVITEAF
TRBV6-5,TRBJ1-2,ASKRQSPNYGYT
TRBV25-1,TRBJ1-4,ASSVPRAGNEKLF
TRBV30,TRBJ2-6,AFTGTGANVLT
TRBV27,TRBJ2-7,ASRAGSRSSYEQY
TRBV14,TRBJ1-5,ASSQDHGWPNQPQH
TRBV5-1,TRBJ2-7,ASSSGGTSGNYEQY
TRBV7-2,TRBJ2-7,ASSFSRDREQY
TRBV5-5,TRBJ2-3,ASTAGTGSTDTQY
TRBV5-4,TRBJ2-1,ASSYINEQF
TRBV6-5,TRBJ1-2,ASSYTGSGNYGYT
TRBV25-1,TRBJ1-4,ASSEHYRGPNEKLF
TRBV6-1,TRBJ1-6,ASSGRRGTDSPLH
TRBV19,TRBJ2-6,ASTGVASGANVLA
TRBV6-1,TRBJ2-5,ASSEGASLGTQY
TRBV6-5,TRBJ1-6,ASRRTGNSPLH
TRBV5-1,TRBJ2-7,ASTHRDRYYEQY
TRBV4-2,TRBJ1-6,ASSQEGPGTGDSNSPLH
TRBV12-5,TRBJ2-5,ASAGESVETQY
TRBV4-3,TRBJ1-2,ASSQGYVGAAGYT
TRBV19,TRBJ2-2,ASSGRLEQYTGELF
TRBV5-1,TRBJ2-1,ASSLVAVGDNEQF
TRBV9,TRBJ2-5,ASSPRDRLGVETQY
TRBV2,TRBJ1-2,ASSEGQGANYGYT
TRBV15,TRBJ2-7,ATSREVGRAYEQY
TRBV14,TRBJ2-1,ASSPWDRGDEQF
TRBV30,TRBJ1-1,AWSVSVGSF
TRBV5-6,TRBJ1-6,ASSSDSQSYNSPLH
TRBV13,TRBJ1-1,ASSLVGGMNTEAF
TRBV30,TRBJ2-1,AWAPGLAVDEQF
TRBV4-3,TRBJ2-7,ASSQLYGGGETYEQY
TRBV28,TRBJ1-2,ASSLGQGGANYGYT
TRBV7-3,TRBJ2-3,ASSFGGRATDTQY
TRBV2,TRBJ1-1,ASSEAFRDTEAF
TRBV4-3,TRBJ1-2,ASSQDPSSANYGYT
TRBV9,TRBJ1-1,ASSSPTGANTEAF
TRBV11-2,TRBJ1-1,ASSLGPGTEAF
TRBV6-1,TRBJ2-1,ASSFDWRFYNEQF
TRBV5-6,TRBJ2-3,ASSSGTGGTDTQY
TRBV19,TRBJ2-7,ASSIGQGAYEQY
TRBV7-6,TRBJ2-3,ASSLFGLAGAGTDTQY
TRBV29-1,TRBJ1-2,SDQNYGYT